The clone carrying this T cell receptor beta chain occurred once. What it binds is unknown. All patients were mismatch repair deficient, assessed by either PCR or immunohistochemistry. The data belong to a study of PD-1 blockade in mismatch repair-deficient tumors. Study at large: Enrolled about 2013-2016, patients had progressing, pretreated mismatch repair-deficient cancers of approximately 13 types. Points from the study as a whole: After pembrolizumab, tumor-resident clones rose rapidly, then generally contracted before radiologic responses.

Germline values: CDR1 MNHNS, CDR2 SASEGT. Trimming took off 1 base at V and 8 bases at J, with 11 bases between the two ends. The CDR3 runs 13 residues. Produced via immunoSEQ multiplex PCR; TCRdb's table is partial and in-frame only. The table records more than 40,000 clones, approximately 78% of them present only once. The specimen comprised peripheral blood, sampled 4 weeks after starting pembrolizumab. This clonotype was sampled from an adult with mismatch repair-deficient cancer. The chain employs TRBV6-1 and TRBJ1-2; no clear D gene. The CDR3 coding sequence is TGTGCCAGCAGTGAAGAGGGAGGCTTCGGCTACACCTTC. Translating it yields CASSEEGGFGYTF.